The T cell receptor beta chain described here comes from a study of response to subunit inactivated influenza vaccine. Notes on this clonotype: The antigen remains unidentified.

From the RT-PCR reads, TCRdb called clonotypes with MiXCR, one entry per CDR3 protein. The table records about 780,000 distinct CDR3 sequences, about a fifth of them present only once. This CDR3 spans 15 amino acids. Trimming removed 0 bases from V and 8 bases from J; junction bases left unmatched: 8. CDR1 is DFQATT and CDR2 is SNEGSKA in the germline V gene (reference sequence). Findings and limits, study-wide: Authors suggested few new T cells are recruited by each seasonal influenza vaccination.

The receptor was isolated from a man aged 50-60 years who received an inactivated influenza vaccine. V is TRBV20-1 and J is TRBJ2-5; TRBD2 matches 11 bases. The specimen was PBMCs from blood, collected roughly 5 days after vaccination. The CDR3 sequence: CSAREGSGRADTQYF. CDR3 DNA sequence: TGCAGTGCTAGAGAGGGTAGCGGGAGGGCAGATACCCAGTACTTC.